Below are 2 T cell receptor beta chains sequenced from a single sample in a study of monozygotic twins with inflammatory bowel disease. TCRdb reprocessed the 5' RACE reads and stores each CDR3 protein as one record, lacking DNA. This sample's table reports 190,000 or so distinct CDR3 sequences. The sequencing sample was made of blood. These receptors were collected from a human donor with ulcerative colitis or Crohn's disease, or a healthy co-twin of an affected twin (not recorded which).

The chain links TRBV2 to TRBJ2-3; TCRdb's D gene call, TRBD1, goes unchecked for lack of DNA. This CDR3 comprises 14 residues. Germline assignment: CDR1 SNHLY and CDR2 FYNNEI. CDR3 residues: CASNRGISTDTQYF.

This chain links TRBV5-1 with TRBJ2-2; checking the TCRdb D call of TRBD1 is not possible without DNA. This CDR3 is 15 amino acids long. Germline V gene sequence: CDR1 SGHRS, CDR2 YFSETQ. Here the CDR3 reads CASSLRGDWTGELFF.